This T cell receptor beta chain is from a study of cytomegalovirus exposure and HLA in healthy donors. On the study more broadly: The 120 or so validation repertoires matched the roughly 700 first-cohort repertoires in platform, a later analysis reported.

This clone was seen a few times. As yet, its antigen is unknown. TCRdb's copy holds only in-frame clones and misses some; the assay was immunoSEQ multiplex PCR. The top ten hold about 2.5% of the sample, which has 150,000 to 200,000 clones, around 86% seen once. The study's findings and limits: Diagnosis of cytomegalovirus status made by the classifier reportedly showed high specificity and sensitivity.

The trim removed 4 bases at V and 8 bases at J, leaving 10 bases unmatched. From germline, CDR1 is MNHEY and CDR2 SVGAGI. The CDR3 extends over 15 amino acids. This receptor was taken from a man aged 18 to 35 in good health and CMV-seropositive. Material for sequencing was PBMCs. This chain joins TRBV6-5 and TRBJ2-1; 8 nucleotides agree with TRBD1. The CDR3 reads CASSSQGELWDEQFF. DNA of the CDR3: TGTGCCAGCAGTTCACAGGGGGAGCTATGGGATGAGCAGTTCTTC.